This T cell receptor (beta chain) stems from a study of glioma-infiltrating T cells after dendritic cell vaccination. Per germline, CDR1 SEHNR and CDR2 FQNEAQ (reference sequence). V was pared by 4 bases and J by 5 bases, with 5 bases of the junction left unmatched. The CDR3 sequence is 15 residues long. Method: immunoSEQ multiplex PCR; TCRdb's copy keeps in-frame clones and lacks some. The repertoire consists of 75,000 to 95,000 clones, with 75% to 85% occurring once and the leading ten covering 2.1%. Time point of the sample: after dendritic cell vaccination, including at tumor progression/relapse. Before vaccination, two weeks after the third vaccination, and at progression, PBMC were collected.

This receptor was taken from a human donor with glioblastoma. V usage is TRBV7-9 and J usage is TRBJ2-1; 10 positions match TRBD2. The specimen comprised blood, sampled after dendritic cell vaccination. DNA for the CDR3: TGTGCCAGCAGCTCCTGGCTAGCGGGGGACAATGAGCAGTTCTTC. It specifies CASSSWLAGDNEQFF.